Sequencing of this T cell receptor beta chain was carried out in a study of T cells after yellow fever vaccination. The study's findings and limits: In FACS-sorted repertoires, abundant clonotypes from the bulk population could appear as contaminants.

The CDR3 consists of 14 residues. Trimming took 6 bases from V and 3 from J; bases not matched to a gene: 5. Each CDR3 protein gets one entry after TCRdb re-called the 5' RACE reads with MiXCR. Seen here are approximately 160,000 distinct CDR3 sequences, over 7% observed once, and the top ten hold approximately 35%. The sample holds many counts of this clonotype. Its antigen is still unknown. This clonotype was sampled from a young man who received the YFV17D yellow fever vaccine. Sample: CD8+ T cells sorted from PBMCs, taken 45 days after the yellow fever booster vaccination. The chain recombines TRBV12-3 or TRBV12-4 with TRBJ2-1; 7 bases align to TRBD1. CDR3: CASSPGQLYNEQFF. The CDR3 nucleotides are TGTGCCAGCAGCCCGGGACAGCTCTACAATGAGCAGTTCTTC.